This TCR beta chain emerged from a study of monozygotic twins with inflammatory bowel disease. Using the 5' RACE reads, TCRdb records one entry per CDR3 protein without DNA. The ten most abundant clones cover 2% to 3% of a sample with over 110,000 distinct CDR3 sequences. The germline CDR1 and CDR2 sequences are LGHNA and YNFKEQ. The CDR3 has 12 amino acids. The chain recombines TRBV4-2 with TRBJ2-1. The origin of this receptor is a human donor with ulcerative colitis or Crohn's disease, or a healthy co-twin of an affected twin (not recorded which). Material for sequencing was blood. This CDR3 is CASSQEWDEQFF.